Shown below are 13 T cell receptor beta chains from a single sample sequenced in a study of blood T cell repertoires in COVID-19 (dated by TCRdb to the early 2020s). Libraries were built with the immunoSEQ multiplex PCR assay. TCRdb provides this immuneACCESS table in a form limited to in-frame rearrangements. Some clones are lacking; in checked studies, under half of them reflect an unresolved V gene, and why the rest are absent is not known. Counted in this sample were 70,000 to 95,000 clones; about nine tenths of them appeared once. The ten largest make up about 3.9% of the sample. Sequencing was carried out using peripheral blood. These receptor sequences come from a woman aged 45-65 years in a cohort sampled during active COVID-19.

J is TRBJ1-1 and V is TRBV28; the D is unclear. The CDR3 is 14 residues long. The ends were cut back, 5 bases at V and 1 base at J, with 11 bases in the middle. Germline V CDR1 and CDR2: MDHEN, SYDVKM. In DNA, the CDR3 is TGTGCCAGCAGTCTTCCGACGGGGAACACTGAAGCTTTCTTT. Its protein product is CASSLPTGNTEAFF.

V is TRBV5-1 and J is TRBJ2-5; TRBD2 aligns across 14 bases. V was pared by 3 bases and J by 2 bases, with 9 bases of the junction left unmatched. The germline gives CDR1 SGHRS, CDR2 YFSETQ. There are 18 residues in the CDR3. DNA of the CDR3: TGCGCCAGCAGCTCCGTCCCGGGACTAGCGGGGGAACAAGAGACCCAGTACTTC. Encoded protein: CASSSVPGLAGEQETQYF.

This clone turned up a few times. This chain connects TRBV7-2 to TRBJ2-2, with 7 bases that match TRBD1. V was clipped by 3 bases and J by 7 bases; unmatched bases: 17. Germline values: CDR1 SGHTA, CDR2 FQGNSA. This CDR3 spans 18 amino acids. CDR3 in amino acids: CASSLTKEKGAKGGELFF. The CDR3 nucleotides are TGTGCCAGCAGCTTGACGAAGGAGAAGGGGGCCAAGGGCGGGGAGCTGTTTTTT.

The CDR3 is CSVVRTGYSNEQFF. CDR3 sequence (DNA): TGCAGCGTCGTTCGGACAGGCTATAGTAATGAGCAGTTCTTC. The chain couples TRBV29-1 to TRBJ2-1, with 7 bases aligning to TRBD1. The CDR3 is made up of 14 amino acids. The germline CDR1 and CDR2 sequences are SQVTM and ANQGSEA. The V and J ends lost 6 bases and 7 bases, in that order; junction bases with no gene match: 12.

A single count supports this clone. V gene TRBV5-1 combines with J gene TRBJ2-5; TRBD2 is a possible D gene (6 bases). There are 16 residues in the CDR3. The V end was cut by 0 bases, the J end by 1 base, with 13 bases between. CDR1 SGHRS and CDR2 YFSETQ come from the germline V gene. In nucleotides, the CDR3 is TGCGCCAGCAGCTTGGCTGCGGGACCCGCCCAAGAGACCCAGTACTTC. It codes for CASSLAAGPAQETQYF. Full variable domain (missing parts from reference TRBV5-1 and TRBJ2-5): KAGVTQTPRYLIKTRGQQVTLSCSPISGHRSVSWYQQTPGQGLQFLFEYFSETQRNKGNFPGRFSGRQFSNSRSEMNVSTLELGDSALYLCASSLAAGPAQETQYFGPGTRLLVL.

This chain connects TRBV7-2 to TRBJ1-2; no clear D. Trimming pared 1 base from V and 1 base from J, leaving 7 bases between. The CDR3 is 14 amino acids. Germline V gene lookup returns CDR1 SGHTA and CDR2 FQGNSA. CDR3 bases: TGTGCCAGCAGCTTAGAGCCGGGTAACTATGGCTACACCTTC. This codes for CASSLEPGNYGYTF.

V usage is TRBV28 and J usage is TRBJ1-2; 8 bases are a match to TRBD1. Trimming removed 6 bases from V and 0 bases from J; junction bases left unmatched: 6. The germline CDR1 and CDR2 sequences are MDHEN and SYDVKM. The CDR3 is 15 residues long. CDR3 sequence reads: CASRTSTGANYGYTF. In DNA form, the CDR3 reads TGTGCCAGCAGGACTTCGACAGGGGCTAACTATGGCTACACCTTC.

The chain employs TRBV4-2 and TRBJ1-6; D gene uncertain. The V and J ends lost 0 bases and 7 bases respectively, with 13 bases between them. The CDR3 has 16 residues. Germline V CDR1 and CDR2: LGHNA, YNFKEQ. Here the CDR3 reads CASSQERTTVNSPLHF. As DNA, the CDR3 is TGTGCCAGCAGCCAAGAGAGAACCACAGTAAATTCACCCCTCCACTTT.

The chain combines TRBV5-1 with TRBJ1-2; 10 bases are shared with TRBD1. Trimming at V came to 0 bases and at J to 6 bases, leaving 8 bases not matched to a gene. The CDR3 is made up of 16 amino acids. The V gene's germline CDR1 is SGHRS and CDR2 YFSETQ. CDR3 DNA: TGCGCCAGCAGCTTGGTGGGGACAGGGGCGATCGATGGCTACACCTTC. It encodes CASSLVGTGAIDGYTF.

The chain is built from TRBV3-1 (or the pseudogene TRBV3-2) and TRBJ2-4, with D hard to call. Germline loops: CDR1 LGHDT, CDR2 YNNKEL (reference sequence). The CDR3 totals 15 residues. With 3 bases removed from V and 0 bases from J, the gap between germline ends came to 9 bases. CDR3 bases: TGTGCCAGCAGCCAGGCGGCTCTAGCCAAAAACATTCAGTACTTC. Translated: CASSQAALAKNIQYF.

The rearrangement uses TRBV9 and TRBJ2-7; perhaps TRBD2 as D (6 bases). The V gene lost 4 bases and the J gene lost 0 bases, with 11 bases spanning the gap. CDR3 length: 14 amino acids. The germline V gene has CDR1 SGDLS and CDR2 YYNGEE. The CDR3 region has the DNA TGTGCCAGCAGCCGGGAGACACCCTCCTACGAGCAGTACTTC. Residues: CASSRETPSYEQYF.

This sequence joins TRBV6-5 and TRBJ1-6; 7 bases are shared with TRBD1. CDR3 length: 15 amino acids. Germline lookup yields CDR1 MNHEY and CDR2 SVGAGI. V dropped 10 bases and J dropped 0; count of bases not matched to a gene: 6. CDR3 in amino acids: CATRQGRSYNSPLHF. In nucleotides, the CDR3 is TGTGCCACCCGACAGGGCCGCTCCTATAATTCACCCCTCCACTTT.

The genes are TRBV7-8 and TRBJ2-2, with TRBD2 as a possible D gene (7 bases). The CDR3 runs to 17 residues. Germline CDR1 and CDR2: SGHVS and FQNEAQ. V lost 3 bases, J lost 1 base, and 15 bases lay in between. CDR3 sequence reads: CASSFPGGRRNTGELFF. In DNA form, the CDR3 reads TGTGCCAGCAGCTTTCCCGGGGGGCGCAGGAACACCGGGGAGCTGTTTTTT.